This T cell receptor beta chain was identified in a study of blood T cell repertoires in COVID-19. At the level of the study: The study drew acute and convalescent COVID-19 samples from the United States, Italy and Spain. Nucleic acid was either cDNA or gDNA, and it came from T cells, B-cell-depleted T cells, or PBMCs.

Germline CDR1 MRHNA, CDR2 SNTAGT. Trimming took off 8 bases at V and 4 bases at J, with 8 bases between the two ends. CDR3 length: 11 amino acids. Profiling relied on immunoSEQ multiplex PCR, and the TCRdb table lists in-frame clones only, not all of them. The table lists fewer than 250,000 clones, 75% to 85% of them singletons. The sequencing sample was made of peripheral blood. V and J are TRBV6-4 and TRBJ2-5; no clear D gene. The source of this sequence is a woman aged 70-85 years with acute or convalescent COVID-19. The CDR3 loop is CASSRGETQYF. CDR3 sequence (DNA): TGTGCCAGCTCCCGAGGAGAGACCCAGTACTTC.